The clone carrying this TCR beta chain was detected ten times or more. Its antigen is unidentified. The data stem from a study of human T cells and chemical hapten exposure. Broader study findings: The study found that DPC sensitization did not change TCRs above 1 in 1000 frequency.

The authors' total RNA extraction used unfractionated whole blood. Methods used by the authors: Samples ranged from about 20,000 to 750,000 TCRs, with a median of about 96,000. TCRdb recomputed calls from the 5' RACE reads with MiXCR, one row per CDR3 protein. TCRdb, not the original authors, processed these V and J calls. The sample carries about 140,000 distinct CDR3 sequences, around 4% recorded once. The CDR3 has 12 residues. Germline values: CDR1 SQVTM, CDR2 ANQGSEA. With V trimmed by 6 bases and J by 1 base, 1 base remained unmatched. The genes are TRBV29-1 and TRBJ2-5; TRBD1 matches 8 bases. The receptor comes from a female donor in good health. The CDR3 loop is CSVDRAQETQYF. CDR3 sequence (DNA): TGCAGCGTGGACAGGGCCCAAGAGACCCAGTACTTC.